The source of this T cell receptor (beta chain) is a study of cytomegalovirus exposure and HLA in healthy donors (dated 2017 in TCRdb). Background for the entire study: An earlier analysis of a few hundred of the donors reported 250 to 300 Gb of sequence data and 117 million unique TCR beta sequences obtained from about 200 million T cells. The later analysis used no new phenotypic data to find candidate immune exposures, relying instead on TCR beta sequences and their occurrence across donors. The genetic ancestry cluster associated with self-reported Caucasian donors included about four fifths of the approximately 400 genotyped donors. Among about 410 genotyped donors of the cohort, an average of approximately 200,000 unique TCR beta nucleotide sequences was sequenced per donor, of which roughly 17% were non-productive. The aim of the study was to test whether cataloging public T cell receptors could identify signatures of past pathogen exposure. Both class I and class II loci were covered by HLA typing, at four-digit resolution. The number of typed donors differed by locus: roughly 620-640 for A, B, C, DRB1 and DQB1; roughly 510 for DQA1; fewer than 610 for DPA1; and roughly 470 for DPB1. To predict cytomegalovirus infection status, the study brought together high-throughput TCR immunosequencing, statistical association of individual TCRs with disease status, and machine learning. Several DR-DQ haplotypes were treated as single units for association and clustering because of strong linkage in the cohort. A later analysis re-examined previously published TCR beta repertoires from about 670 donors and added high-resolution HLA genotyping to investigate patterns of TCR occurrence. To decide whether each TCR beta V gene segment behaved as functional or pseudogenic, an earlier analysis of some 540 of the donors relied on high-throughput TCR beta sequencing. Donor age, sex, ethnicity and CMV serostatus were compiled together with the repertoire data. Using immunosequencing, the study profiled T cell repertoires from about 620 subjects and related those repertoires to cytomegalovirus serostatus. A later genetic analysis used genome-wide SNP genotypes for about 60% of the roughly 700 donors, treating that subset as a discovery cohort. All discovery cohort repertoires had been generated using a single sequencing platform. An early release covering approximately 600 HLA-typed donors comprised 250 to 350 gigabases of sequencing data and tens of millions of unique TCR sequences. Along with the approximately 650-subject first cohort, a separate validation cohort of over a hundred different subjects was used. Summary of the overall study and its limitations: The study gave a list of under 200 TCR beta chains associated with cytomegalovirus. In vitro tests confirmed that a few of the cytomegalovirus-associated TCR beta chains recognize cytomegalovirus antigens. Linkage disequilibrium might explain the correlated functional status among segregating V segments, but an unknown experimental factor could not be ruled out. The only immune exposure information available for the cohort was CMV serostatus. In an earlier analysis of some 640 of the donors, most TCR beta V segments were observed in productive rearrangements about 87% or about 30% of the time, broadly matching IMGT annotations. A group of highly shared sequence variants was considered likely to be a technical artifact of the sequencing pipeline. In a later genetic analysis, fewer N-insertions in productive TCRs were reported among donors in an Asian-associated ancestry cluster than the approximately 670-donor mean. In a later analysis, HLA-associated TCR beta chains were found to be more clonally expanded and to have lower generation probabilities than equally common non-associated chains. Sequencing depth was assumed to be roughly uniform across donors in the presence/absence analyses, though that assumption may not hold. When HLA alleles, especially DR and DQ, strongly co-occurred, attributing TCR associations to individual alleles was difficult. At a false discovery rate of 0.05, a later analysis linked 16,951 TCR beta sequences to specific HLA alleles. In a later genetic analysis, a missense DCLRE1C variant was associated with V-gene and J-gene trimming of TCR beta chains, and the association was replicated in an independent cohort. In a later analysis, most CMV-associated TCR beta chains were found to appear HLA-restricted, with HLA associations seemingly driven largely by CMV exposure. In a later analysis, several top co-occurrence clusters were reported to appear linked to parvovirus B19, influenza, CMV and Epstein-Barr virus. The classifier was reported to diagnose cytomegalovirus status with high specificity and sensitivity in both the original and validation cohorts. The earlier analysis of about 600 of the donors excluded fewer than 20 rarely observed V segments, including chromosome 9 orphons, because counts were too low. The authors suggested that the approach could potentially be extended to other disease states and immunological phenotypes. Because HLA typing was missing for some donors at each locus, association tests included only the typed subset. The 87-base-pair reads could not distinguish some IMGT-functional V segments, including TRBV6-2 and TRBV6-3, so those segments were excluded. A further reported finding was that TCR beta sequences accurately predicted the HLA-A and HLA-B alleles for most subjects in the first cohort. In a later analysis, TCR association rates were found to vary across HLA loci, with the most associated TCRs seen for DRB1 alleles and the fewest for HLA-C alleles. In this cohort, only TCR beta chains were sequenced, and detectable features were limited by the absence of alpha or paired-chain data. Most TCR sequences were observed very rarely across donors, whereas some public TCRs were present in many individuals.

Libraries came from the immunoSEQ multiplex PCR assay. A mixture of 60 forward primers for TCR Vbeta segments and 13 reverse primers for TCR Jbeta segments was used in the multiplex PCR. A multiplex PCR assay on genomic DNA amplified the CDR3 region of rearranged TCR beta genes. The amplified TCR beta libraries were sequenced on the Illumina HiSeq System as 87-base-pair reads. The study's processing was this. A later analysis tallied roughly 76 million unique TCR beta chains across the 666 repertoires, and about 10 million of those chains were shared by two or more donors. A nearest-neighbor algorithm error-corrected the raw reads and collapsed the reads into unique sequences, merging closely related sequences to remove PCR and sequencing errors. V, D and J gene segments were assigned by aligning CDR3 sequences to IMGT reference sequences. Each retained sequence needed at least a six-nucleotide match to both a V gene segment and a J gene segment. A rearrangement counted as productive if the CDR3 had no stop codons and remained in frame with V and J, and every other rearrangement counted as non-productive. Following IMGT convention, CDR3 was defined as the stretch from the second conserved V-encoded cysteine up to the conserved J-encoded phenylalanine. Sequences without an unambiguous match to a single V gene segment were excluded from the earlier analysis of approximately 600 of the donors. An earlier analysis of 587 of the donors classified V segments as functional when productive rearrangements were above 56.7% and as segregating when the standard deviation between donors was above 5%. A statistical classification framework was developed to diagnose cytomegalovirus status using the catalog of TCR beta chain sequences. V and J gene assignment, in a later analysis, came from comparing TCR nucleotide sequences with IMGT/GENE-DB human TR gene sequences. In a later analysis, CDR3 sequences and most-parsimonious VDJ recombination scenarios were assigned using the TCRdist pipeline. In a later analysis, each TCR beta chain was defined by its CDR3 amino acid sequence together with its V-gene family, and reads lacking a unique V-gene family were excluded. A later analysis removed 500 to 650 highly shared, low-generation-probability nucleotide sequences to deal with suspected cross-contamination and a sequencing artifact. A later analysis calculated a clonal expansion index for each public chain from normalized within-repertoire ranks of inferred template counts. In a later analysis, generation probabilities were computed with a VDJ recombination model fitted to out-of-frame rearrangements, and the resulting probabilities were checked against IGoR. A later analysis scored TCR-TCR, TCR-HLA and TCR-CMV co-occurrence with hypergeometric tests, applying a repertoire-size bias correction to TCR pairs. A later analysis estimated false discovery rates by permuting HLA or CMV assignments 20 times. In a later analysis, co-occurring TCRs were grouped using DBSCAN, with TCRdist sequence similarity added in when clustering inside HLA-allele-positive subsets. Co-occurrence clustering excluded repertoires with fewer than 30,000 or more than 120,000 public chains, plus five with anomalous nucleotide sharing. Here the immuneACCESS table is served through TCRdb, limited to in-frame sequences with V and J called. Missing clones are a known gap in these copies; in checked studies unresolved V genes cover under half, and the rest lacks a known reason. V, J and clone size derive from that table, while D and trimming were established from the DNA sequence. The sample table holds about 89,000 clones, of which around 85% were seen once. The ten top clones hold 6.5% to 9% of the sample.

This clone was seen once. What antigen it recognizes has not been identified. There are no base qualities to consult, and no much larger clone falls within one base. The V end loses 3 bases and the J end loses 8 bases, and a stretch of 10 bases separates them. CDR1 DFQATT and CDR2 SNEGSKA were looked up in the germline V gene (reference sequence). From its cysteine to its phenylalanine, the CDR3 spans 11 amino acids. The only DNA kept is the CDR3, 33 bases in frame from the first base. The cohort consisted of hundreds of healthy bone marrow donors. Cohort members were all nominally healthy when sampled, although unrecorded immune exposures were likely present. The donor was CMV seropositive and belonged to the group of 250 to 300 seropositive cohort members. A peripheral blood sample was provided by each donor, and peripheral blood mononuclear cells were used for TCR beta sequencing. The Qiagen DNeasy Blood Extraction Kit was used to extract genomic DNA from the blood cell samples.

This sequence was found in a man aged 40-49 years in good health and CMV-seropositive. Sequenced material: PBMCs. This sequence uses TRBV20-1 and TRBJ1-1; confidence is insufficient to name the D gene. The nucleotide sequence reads TGCAGTGCTAGGAGCGCGCACGAAGCTTTCTTT. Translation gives CSARSAHEAFF.